This passage covers 21 T cell receptor beta chains from one sample sequenced in a study of healthy donors' naive CD4 and CD8 T cells. A linear amplification protocol produced the TCR libraries from 500 ng of total RNA. Each CDR3 protein is one row after TCRdb ran MiXCR on the reads. The sample has about 180,000 distinct CDR3 sequences; 74% are singletons. The sample was naive CD4+ and CD8+ T cells sorted from blood, pooled from several donors. These receptors originate from a pool of human donors in good health; the sample pools cells from several healthy donors.

This clonotype was seen once. The rearrangement links TRBV6-5 to TRBJ2-7, with 12 bases that match TRBD2. With V trimmed by 6 bases and J by 6 bases, 0 bases remained unmatched. The CDR3 is 12 residues long. Germline V CDR1 and CDR2: MNHEY, SVGAGI. The CDR3 bases are TGTGCCAGCAGGACTAGCGGGGGCGAGCAGTACTTC. This codes for CASRTSGGEQYF.

The V and J genes are TRBV5-5 and TRBJ1-1; the D is unclear. V was pared by 4 bases and J by 6 bases, with 13 bases between. The CDR3 has 13 amino acids. Per germline, CDR1 SGHKS and CDR2 YYEKEE (reference sequence). CDR3 region: CASSPGRRAEAFF. In DNA form, the CDR3 reads TGTGCCAGCAGCCCCGGCAGGAGGGCTGAAGCTTTCTTT.

There are a few counts of this clonotype. The chain couples TRBV6-1 to TRBJ2-7, with TRBD1 matching over 9 bases. Germline CDR1 and CDR2: MNHNS and SASEGT. This CDR3 is 13 amino acids long. The V and J ends lost 5 bases and 2 bases, in that order; junction bases with no gene match: 1. The CDR3: CASSRDRAYEQYV. For the CDR3, the DNA is TGTGCCAGCAGTCGGGACAGGGCCTACGAGCAGTACGTC.

This clonotype was recorded a few times. The gene calls are TRBV29-1 and TRBJ2-7; D is possibly TRBD1 or TRBD2 (6 bases each). The CDR3 is made up of 13 amino acids. Germline CDR1 is SQVTM and CDR2 is ANQGSEA. The ends were cut back, 6 bases at V and 0 bases at J, with 12 bases in the middle. CDR3 in amino acids: CSVRGGISYEQYF. CDR3 in DNA: TGCAGCGTCAGGGGAGGAATCTCCTACGAGCAGTACTTC.

The chain carries TRBV19 and TRBJ2-7; 8 bases agree with TRBD1. Losses at the gene ends were 5 bases for V and 3 bases for J; bases not matched to a gene: 6. CDR1 and CDR2 from the germline V gene are LNHDA and SQIVND (reference sequence). The CDR3 length is 14 residues. As DNA, the CDR3 is TGTGCCAGTAGTTTCCCCGGGACAGGCTACGAGCAGTACTTC. This encodes CASSFPGTGYEQYF.

The count of this clonotype is one. This chain connects TRBV20-1 to TRBJ2-1; 14 nucleotides agree with TRBD2. CDR3 length: 21 amino acids. Germline V gene lookup returns CDR1 DFQATT and CDR2 SNEGSKA (reference sequence). Here the CDR3 DNA reads TGCAGCCTCGGAGGCGGGGATCCGGGACTAGCGGGAGAGTGGGGACACAATGAGCAGTTCTTC. Its protein product is CSLGGGDPGLAGEWGHNEQFF.

This chain links TRBV19 with TRBJ2-1, with 13 bases identical to TRBD2. The CDR3 is 17 amino acids. CDR1 is LNHDA and CDR2 is SQIVND in the germline V gene (reference sequence). The ends lost 4 bases at V and 7 bases at J; junction bases unmatched: 10. Here the CDR3 DNA reads TGTGCCAGTAGTACTCACCGACTAGCGGGAGGCACGAATGAGCAGTTCTTC. This sequence encodes CASSTHRLAGGTNEQFF. The full variable domain, in which reference TRBV19 and TRBJ2-1 provide the parts outside the CDR3, is DGGITQSPKYLFRKEGQNVTLSCEQNLNHDAMYWYRQDPGQGLRLIYYSQIVNDFQKGDIAEGYSVSREKKESFPLTVTSAQKNPTAFYLCASSTHRLAGGTNEQFFGPGTRLTVL.

Only one count was recorded for this clonotype. The J gene is TRBJ1-1, the V gene TRBV18; no clear D gene. V shed 3 bases and J shed 4 bases, with 15 bases lying between them. CDR1 is KGHSH and CDR2 is LQKENI in the germline V gene. The CDR3 is 15 residues long. The CDR3 region is CASSPSSGGRTEAFF. The CDR3 region has the DNA TGTGCCAGCTCACCCAGCTCGGGAGGTCGCACTGAAGCTTTCTTT.

The J gene is TRBJ1-2, the V gene TRBV29-1; 7 bases match TRBD1. The junction had 5 bases not matched to a gene; V was cut back by 3 bases and J by 7 bases. CDR1 and CDR2 (germline): SQVTM, ANQGSEA. The CDR3 is 12 residues long. CDR3 protein: CSVERTGPGYTF. The CDR3 DNA is TGCAGCGTTGAGCGGACAGGCCCTGGCTACACCTTC.

The CDR3 nucleotides are TGCAGCGTTGGGACAGGGTTCAGCGGCACTGAAGCTTTCTTT. Encoded protein: CSVGTGFSGTEAFF. The V gene is TRBV29-1, the J gene TRBJ1-1; 8 positions match TRBD1. V lost 4 bases to trimming and J lost 4 bases; unmatched junction nucleotides: 8. The CDR3 sequence is 14 residues long. The germline CDR1 and CDR2 sequences are SQVTM and ANQGSEA.

The rearrangement links TRBV29-1 to TRBJ2-1; D not resolved. This CDR3 has 13 residues. Germline V gene data show CDR1 as SQVTM and CDR2 as ANQGSEA. V was trimmed by 3 bases and J by 8 bases, leaving 14 bases between them. CDR3 region: CSVDPLLEHEQFF. The DNA for the CDR3 is TGCAGCGTTGATCCCCTACTTGAACATGAGCAGTTCTTC.

V is TRBV30 and J is TRBJ2-7; TRBD1 matches at 7 bases. Per the germline V gene, CDR1 is GTSNPN and CDR2 is SVGIG (reference sequence). The CDR3 covers 11 residues. J was trimmed by 10 bases and V by 3 bases; bases with no gene match: 6. CDR3 amino acids: CAWSQQGPQYF. Here the CDR3 DNA reads TGTGCCTGGAGCCAACAGGGGCCCCAGTACTTC. The variable domain in full, completed from reference TRBV30 and TRBJ2-7, reads SQTIHQWPATLVQPVGSPLSLECTVEGTSNPNLYWYRQAAGRGLQLLFYSVGIGQISSEVPQNLSASRPQDRQFILSSKKLLLSDSGFYLCAWSQQGPQYFGPGTRLTVT.

This chain connects TRBV29-1 to TRBJ1-2; 9 bases match TRBD1. The CDR3 sequence is 14 residues long. Germline loops: CDR1 SQVTM, CDR2 ANQGSEA. The J segment lost 7 bases and the V segment lost 7 bases, leaving 13 bases of the junction unmatched. The CDR3 DNA sequence: TGCAGCGCTACGGCCGGGACAGGGATCTTTGGCTACACCTTC. Its protein product is CSATAGTGIFGYTF.

J is TRBJ1-2 and V is TRBV19, with D possibly matching TRBD1 (6 bases). This CDR3 region has 15 residues. The V and J ends lost 0 bases and 5 bases respectively, with 13 bases between them. CDR1 and CDR2 (germline): LNHDA, SQIVND (reference sequence). CDR3 in amino acids: CASSIDRRTAYGYTF. The CDR3 DNA reads as TGTGCCAGTAGTATAGACCGAAGGACAGCATATGGCTACACCTTC. Looking up the rest from reference TRBV19 and TRBJ1-2 gives the full variable domain: DGGITQSPKYLFRKEGQNVTLSCEQNLNHDAMYWYRQDPGQGLRLIYYSQIVNDFQKGDIAEGYSVSREKKESFPLTVTSAQKNPTAFYLCASSIDRRTAYGYTFGSGTRLTVV.

This clonotype was seen a handful of times. The chain carries TRBV11-2 and TRBJ2-4, with D tentatively TRBD1 or TRBD2 (5 bases each). V was shortened by 5 bases and J by 7 bases, with 15 bases between the two germline ends. The CDR3 sequence is 14 residues long. The germline gives CDR1 SGHAT, CDR2 FQNNGV. This CDR3 is CASSPVPGRNIQYF. DNA of the CDR3: TGTGCCAGCAGCCCCGTCCCGGGGCGGAACATTCAGTACTTC.

The chain is built from TRBV30 and TRBJ2-7, with D possibly being TRBD1 (6 bases). V lost 8 bases to trimming and J lost 2 bases, with 19 bases between them. This CDR3 comprises 14 residues. CDR1 GTSNPN and CDR2 SVGIG come from the germline V gene (reference sequence). This chain's CDR3 is CAQWDRDKAYEQYF. For the CDR3, the DNA is TGTGCCCAGTGGGACCGGGACAAGGCCTACGAGCAGTACTTC.

The J gene is TRBJ1-5, the V gene TRBV6-4; D is ambiguous. Trimming took off 6 bases at V and 2 bases at J, with 29 bases between the two ends. The CDR3 is made up of 20 amino acids. Looked up from germline, CDR1 is MRHNA and CDR2 is SNTAGT. Here the CDR3 DNA reads TGTGCCAGCAGACACGCCTTCAACACAGCTCCCCGGGAGGGCAATCAGCCCCAGCATTTT. This encodes CASRHAFNTAPREGNQPQHF.

This clonotype was seen a single time. One end of the junction varies from germline; a read error may be responsible. The rearrangement links TRBV5-1 to TRBJ2-2; the D gene is possibly TRBD2 (6 bases). Germline loops: CDR1 SGHRS, CDR2 YFSETQ. The CDR3 loop spans 16 amino acids. The CDR3 DNA sequence: TGTGCCAGCAGCTTGGCCTCTAGCGAGAACACCGGGGAGCTGTTTTTT. Translation: CASSLASSENTGELFF.

The CDR3 here is CASSQILSYEQYF. In DNA, the CDR3 is TGTGCCAGCAGCCAAATCCTTTCCTACGAGCAGTACTTC. The chain carries TRBV6-6 and TRBJ2-7; D gene unclear. The CDR3 extends over 13 amino acids. CDR1 and CDR2 (germline): MNHNY, SVGAGI (reference sequence). The ends were cut back, 6 bases at V and 1 base at J, with 10 bases in the middle.

There are a few counts of this clonotype. The chain combines TRBV29-1 with TRBJ1-2; D call uncertain. The CDR3 runs 15 residues. Trimming pared 2 bases from V and 4 bases from J, leaving 17 bases between. Per the germline V gene, CDR1 is SQVTM and CDR2 is ANQGSEA. The CDR3 region is CSVEPYPGISYGYTF. The CDR3, as DNA: TGCAGCGTTGAACCTTACCCCGGGATAAGCTATGGCTACACCTTC.

The chain links TRBV29-1 to TRBJ2-1; 10 nucleotides agree with TRBD1. V gave up 7 bases and J gave up 5 bases; unmatched junction bases: 11. The CDR3 spans 15 residues. Germline values: CDR1 SQVTM, CDR2 ANQGSEA. The CDR3 DNA follows: TGCAGCGCACCGTCCGGGACAGGGGACAACAATGAGCAGTTCTTC. This translates into CSAPSGTGDNNEQFF.